These 20 T cell receptor beta chains were sequenced from one sample in a study of CD8+ T cells in alopecia areata. It was cDNA, reverse transcribed from extracted RNA, that served as the sequencing template. TCRdb keeps only in-frame clones here, not all; method: immunoSEQ multiplex PCR. The table has 140,000 to 150,000 clones, 54% seen once. Described treatment: oral pan-JAK inhibitor, 5-10 mg twice daily. Material: CD8+ T cells sorted from blood, obtained at week 4, from a patient treated with tofacitinib. All receptors come from a human donor with alopecia areata.

CDR3 nucleotide sequence: TGCGCCAGCAGTTCGGCAAACCCCTACGAGCAGTACTTC. Protein sequence: CASSSANPYEQYF. This chain links TRBV5-1 with TRBJ2-7; D uncertain. Trimming left V 5 bases short and J 2 bases short, with 11 bases between. The CDR3 totals 13 residues. Germline assignment: CDR1 SGHRS and CDR2 YFSETQ. The full variable domain, its missing parts supplied by reference TRBV5-1 and TRBJ2-7, is KAGVTQTPRYLIKTRGQQVTLSCSPISGHRSVSWYQQTPGQGLQFLFEYFSETQRNKGNFPGRFSGRQFSNSRSEMNVSTLELGDSALYLCASSSANPYEQYFGPGTRLTVT.

Only a few counts were recorded for this clone. The chain uses TRBV27 and TRBJ2-3; D gene unclear. The length of the CDR3 is 16 residues. V was clipped by 6 bases and J by 2 bases, with 18 bases between them. Germline assignment: CDR1 MNHEY and CDR2 SMNVEV (reference sequence). The CDR3: CASSYRRKTNTDTQYF. CDR3 nucleotides: TGTGCCAGCAGCTACAGACGAAAAACTAACACAGATACGCAGTATTTT.

This chain joins TRBV27 and TRBJ1-5; 7 bases map to TRBD1. The CDR3 has 16 amino acids. Looked up from germline, CDR1 is MNHEY and CDR2 is SMNVEV (reference sequence). The V and J ends lost 5 bases and 1 base, in that order; junction bases with no gene match: 8. CDR3 sequence: CASSPSKGASNQPQHF. CDR3 DNA sequence: TGTGCCAGCAGTCCGTCCAAGGGGGCGAGCAATCAGCCCCAGCATTTT.

J is TRBJ1-4 and V is TRBV9; no firm D call. V was cut by 8 bases and J by 11 bases, with 10 bases left in between. This CDR3 is 10 amino acids long. The germline V gene has CDR1 SGDLS and CDR2 YYNGEE. The CDR3: CASPPGKLFF. DNA of the CDR3: TGTGCCAGTCCCCCGGGGAAACTGTTTTTT. Supplemented by reference TRBV9 and TRBJ1-4, the full variable domain reads DSGVTQTPKHLITATGQRVTLRCSPRSGDLSVYWYQQSLDQGLQFLIQYYNGEERAKGNILERFSAQQFPDLHSELNLSSLELGDSALYFCASPPGKLFFGSGTQLSVL.

This chain uses TRBV7-9 with TRBJ1-2; 7 positions agree with TRBD1. The CDR3 is made up of 16 amino acids. Germline lookup yields CDR1 SEHNR and CDR2 FQNEAQ (reference sequence). V shed 1 base, J shed 6 bases, and the junction held 11 bases outside the gene matches. The CDR3 DNA sequence: TGTGCCAGCAGCTTAGACGAGGACAGGACTTTTCATGGCTACACCTTC. This sequence encodes CASSLDEDRTFHGYTF. Looking up the rest from reference TRBV7-9 and TRBJ1-2 gives the full variable domain: DTGVSQNPRHKITKRGQNVTFRCDPISEHNRLYWYRQTLGQGPEFLTYFQNEAQLEKSRLLSDRFSAERPKGSFSTLEIQRTEQGDSAMYLCASSLDEDRTFHGYTFGSGTRLTVV.

This clone has more than one count but fewer than ten. A far larger clone is off by one base, so a read error is likely. Other DNA sequences within the sample encode an identical CDR3. V and J are TRBV7-9 and TRBJ2-3, with D unclear. This CDR3 has 12 amino acids. Germline CDR1 is SEHNR and CDR2 is FQNEAQ (reference sequence). Between the trimmed V and J ends, which lost 1 base and 4 bases, there was a span of 3 bases. The CDR3 bases are TGTGCCAGCAGCTTAGGTGCAGATACGCAGTATTTT. Its protein product is CASSLGADTQYF.

This chain uses TRBV4-1 with TRBJ2-7; perhaps TRBD1 as D (6 bases). The CDR3 extends over 12 amino acids. The V end lost 5 bases, the J end lost 3 bases, and 8 bases lay between the germline ends. The germline V gene has CDR1 MGHRA and CDR2 YSYEKL. CDR3 nucleotide sequence: TGCGCCAGCAGCTCGGACAGCTACGAGCAGTACTTC. It yields the protein CASSSDSYEQYF.

The gene calls are TRBV6-5 and TRBJ1-6, with unresolved D. This CDR3 has 12 residues. Trimming removed 4 bases at V and 5 bases at J, with 3 bases between. Germline V gene sequence: CDR1 MNHEY, CDR2 SVGAGI. CDR3 coding DNA: TGTGCCAGCAGTTCCGATAATTCACCCCTCCACTTT. This gives the protein CASSSDNSPLHF.

This clone occurred a few times. The J gene is TRBJ2-7, the V gene TRBV27; D may be TRBD2 (6 bases). This CDR3 has 14 amino acids. Deletions cut 2 bases from V and 2 bases from J, with 10 bases between. Per germline, CDR1 MNHEY and CDR2 SMNVEV (reference sequence). The CDR3 coding sequence is TGTGCCAGCAGTTTAGTGGGGGGAACCTACGAGCAGTACTTC. This translates into CASSLVGGTYEQYF.

V is TRBV29-1 and J is TRBJ2-7, with D uncertain. The CDR3 extends over 12 amino acids. V was shortened by 4 bases and J by 1 base, with 8 bases between the two germline ends. Germline V lookup: CDR1 SQVTM, CDR2 ANQGSEA. CDR3 in amino acids: CSVVGGSYEQYF. The CDR3 DNA sequence: TGCAGCGTTGTAGGTGGGTCCTACGAGCAGTACTTC.

The J gene is TRBJ1-1, the V gene TRBV15; D not resolved. Germline V gene lookup returns CDR1 LNHNV and CDR2 YYDKDF (reference sequence). Trimming pared 4 bases from V and 2 bases from J, leaving 5 bases between. The CDR3 is made up of 12 amino acids. The CDR3 loop is CATSTVNTEAFF. CDR3 nucleotides: TGTGCCACCAGCACAGTTAACACTGAAGCTTTCTTT.

In the case of this clone: Other DNA sequences from this sample encode an identical CDR3 as well. The CDR3 region is CASSIDRETEAFF. The DNA of the CDR3 is TGTGCCAGTAGTATAGATCGGGAAACTGAAGCTTTCTTT. The chain couples TRBV19 to TRBJ1-1; D unclear. Germline CDR1 is LNHDA and CDR2 is SQIVND (reference sequence). V gave up 0 bases and J gave up 5 bases, with 7 bases separating them. This CDR3 spans 13 amino acids.

The V call is TRBV5-6, the J call TRBJ2-1; unclear D gene. Germline CDR1 and CDR2: SGHDT and YYEEEE. V was shortened by 0 bases and J by 3 bases, with 16 bases between the two germline ends. The CDR3 totals 17 residues. Here the CDR3 reads CASSLAAGSIGYNEQFF. The CDR3 nucleotides read TGTGCCAGCAGCTTGGCCGCCGGGTCCATCGGCTACAATGAGCAGTTCTTC.

The chain combines TRBV15 with TRBJ1-6, with TRBD1 as a possible D gene (6 bases). There are 15 residues in the CDR3. CDR1 and CDR2 from the germline V gene are LNHNV and YYDKDF (reference sequence). Trimming took 6 bases from V and 3 from J, leaving 12 bases between them. The CDR3 DNA is TGTGCCACCAGGTACAGGGTGGGCTATAATTCACCCCTCCACTTT. Amino acids: CATRYRVGYNSPLHF.

The J gene is TRBJ2-5, the V gene TRBV10-1; 9 bases agree with TRBD1. Germline CDR1 and CDR2: WNHNN and SYGVQD (reference sequence). The CDR3 sequence is 16 residues long. Trimming took 0 bases from V and 7 from J; bases not matched to a gene: 9. The CDR3 bases are TGCGCCAGCAGTGAGTCTACAGGGGGCACCTCGGGGACCCAGTACTTC. Protein product: CASSESTGGTSGTQYF.

The chain uses TRBV6-5 and TRBJ2-1; maybe TRBD2 (6 bases). Germline V gene sequence: CDR1 MNHEY, CDR2 SVGAGI. V gave up 2 bases and J gave up 9 bases, with 11 bases separating them. This CDR3 spans 13 amino acids. DNA of the CDR3: TGTGCCAGCAGTTACCCGGAGGGGACTGAGCAGTTCTTC. Translated, it gives CASSYPEGTEQFF.

This chain joins TRBV30 and TRBJ1-4, with a tentative D call TRBD1 (5 bases). CDR1 and CDR2 from the germline V gene are GTSNPN and SVGIG (reference sequence). V was trimmed by 7 bases and J by 8 bases, leaving 17 bases between them. The CDR3 is made up of 13 amino acids. CDR3 in amino acids: CAYKRDYGEKLFF. The CDR3 nucleotides read TGTGCCTATAAGCGGGACTATGGGGAAAAACTGTTTTTT.

The V gene is TRBV5-6, the J gene TRBJ2-5, with 15 bases aligning to TRBD2. Germline V gene sequence: CDR1 SGHDT, CDR2 YYEEEE. The CDR3 spans 16 residues. V lost 3 bases and J lost 4; bases outside the gene matches: 4. The CDR3 is CASSSGLAGGSETQYF. In DNA form, the CDR3 reads TGTGCCAGCAGCTCGGGACTAGCGGGGGGTTCAGAGACCCAGTACTTC.

This chain joins TRBV7-9 and TRBJ2-1; possibly TRBD2 for D (5 bases). V shed 4 bases and J shed 2 bases, with 12 bases lying between them. Germline-derived CDR1 and CDR2 are SEHNR and FQNEAQ (reference sequence). The length of the CDR3 is 15 residues. CDR3 nucleotide sequence: TGTGCCAGCAGCTCGGACTTGAAAACCTACAATGAGCAGTTCTTC. Residues: CASSSDLKTYNEQFF.

J is TRBJ2-1 and V is TRBV5-4; a possible D gene is TRBD2 (6 bases). The V gene's germline CDR1 is SGHNT and CDR2 YYREEE (reference sequence). CDR3 length: 12 residues. V was trimmed by 6 bases and J by 5 bases, leaving 9 bases between them. The CDR3 DNA sequence: TGTGCCAGCACCGGGACTGACAATGAGCAGTTCTTC. As protein: CASTGTDNEQFF. Looking up the rest from reference TRBV5-4 and TRBJ2-1 gives the full variable domain: ETGVTQSPTHLIKTRGQQVTLRCSSQSGHNTVSWYQQALGQGPQFIFQYYREEENGRGNFPPRFSGLQFPNYSSELNVNALELDDSALYLCASTGTDNEQFFGPGTRLTVL.